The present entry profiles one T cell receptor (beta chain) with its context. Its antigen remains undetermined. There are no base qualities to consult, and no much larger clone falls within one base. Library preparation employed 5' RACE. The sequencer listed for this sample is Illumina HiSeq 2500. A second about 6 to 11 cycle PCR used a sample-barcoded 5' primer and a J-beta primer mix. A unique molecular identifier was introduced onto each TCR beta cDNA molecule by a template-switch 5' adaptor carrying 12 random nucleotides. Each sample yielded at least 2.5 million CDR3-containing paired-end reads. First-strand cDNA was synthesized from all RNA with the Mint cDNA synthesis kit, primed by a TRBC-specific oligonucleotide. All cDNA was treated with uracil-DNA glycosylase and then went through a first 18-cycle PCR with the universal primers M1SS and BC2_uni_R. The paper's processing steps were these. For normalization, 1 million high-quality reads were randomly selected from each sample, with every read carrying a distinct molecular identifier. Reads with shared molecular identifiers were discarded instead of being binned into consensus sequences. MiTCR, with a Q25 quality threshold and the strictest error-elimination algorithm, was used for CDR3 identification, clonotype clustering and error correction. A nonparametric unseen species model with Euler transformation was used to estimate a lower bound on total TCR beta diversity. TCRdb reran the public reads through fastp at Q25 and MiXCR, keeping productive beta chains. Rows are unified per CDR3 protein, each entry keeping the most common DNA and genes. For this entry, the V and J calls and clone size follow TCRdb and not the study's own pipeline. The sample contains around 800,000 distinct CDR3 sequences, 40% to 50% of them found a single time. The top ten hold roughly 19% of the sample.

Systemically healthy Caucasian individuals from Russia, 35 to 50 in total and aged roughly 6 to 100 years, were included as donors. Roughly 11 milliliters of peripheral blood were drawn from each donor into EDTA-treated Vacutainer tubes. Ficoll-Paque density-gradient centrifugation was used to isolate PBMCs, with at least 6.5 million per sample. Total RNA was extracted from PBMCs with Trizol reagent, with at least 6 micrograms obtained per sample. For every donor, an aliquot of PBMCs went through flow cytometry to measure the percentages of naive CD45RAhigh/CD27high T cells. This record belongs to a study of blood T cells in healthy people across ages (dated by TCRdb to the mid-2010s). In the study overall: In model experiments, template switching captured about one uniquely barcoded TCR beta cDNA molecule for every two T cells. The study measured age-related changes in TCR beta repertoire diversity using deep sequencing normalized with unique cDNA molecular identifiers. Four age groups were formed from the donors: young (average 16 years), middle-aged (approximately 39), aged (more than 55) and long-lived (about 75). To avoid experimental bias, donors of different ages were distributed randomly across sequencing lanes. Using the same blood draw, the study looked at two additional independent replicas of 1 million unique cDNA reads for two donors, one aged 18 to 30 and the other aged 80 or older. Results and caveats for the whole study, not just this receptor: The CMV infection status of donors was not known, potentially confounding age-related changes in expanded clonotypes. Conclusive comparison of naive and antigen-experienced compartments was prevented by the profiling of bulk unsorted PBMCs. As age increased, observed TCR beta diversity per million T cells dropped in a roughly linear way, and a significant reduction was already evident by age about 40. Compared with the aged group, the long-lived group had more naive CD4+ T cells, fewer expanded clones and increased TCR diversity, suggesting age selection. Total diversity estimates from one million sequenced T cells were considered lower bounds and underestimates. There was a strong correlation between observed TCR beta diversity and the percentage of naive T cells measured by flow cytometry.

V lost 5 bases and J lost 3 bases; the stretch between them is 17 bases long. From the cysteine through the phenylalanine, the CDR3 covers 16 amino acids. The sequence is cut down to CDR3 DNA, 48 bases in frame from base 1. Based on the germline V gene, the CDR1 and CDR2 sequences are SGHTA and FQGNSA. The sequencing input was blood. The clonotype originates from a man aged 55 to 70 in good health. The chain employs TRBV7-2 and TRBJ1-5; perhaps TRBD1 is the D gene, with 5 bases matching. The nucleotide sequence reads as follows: TGTGCCAGCAGCGCCCTCGGGGGGAGGTCCAATCAGCCCCAGCATTTT. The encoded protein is CASSALGGRSNQPQHF.